One sample yielded the 20 T cell receptor beta chains listed below, sequenced in a study of blood T cell repertoires in COVID-19. Clones were sequenced by immunoSEQ multiplex PCR, and TCRdb holds only the in-frame ones, with some missing. The sample includes 270,000 or so clones, 86% seen only once; the top ten take 2.5% to 3.5%. The material sequenced was peripheral blood. All receptors come from a woman aged 25 to 39 with active or convalescent COVID-19.

This rearrangement joins TRBV5-5 to TRBJ2-7; D gene ambiguous. Germline loops: CDR1 SGHKS, CDR2 YYEKEE (reference sequence). The V and J ends lost 6 bases and 0 bases respectively, with 19 bases between them. There are 16 residues in the CDR3. Written as DNA, the CDR3 is TGTGCCAGCACCAGATCCTCGGCGAGGAGCTCCTACGAGCAGTACTTC. Amino acid sequence: CASTRSSARSSYEQYF.

The count of this clone is one. The CDR3 bases are TGCGCCAGCGCAAAACTAGCGGGGGAGGGAGATACGCAGTATTTT. Translation gives CASAKLAGEGDTQYF. The rearrangement links TRBV5-1 to TRBJ2-3, with 11 bases identical to TRBD2. This CDR3 comprises 15 residues. V trimming: 7 bases; J trimming: 5 bases; junction bases outside the gene matches: 9. Germline CDR1 and CDR2: SGHRS and YFSETQ.

The chain employs TRBV24-1 and TRBJ2-3, with TRBD2 as a possible D gene (6 bases). Germline assignment: CDR1 KGHDR and CDR2 SFDVKD. The CDR3 is 16 amino acids. V gave up 4 bases and J gave up 3 bases, with 16 bases separating them. The CDR3 DNA reads TGTGCCACCAGTGACCCGGTCCCGGGGGAGACAGATACGCAGTATTTT. Translation: CATSDPVPGETDTQYF.

A remark on this clone: The sample has other DNA sequences that encode this CDR3 too. The chain carries TRBV7-9 and TRBJ2-7; 9 nucleotides line up with TRBD1. V dropped 5 bases and J dropped 4; count of bases not matched to a gene: 6. The CDR3 totals 14 residues. The germline V gene has CDR1 SEHNR and CDR2 FQNEAQ (reference sequence). As DNA, the CDR3 is TGTGCCAGCAGCACTCGGACAGGGGCTTACGAGCAGTACTTC. Translation gives CASSTRTGAYEQYF.

The chain uses TRBV20-1 and TRBJ1-1; possible D gene TRBD1, 5 bases. The CDR3 runs to 15 residues. The germline gives CDR1 DFQATT, CDR2 SNEGSKA (reference sequence). Trimming left V 3 bases short and J 5 bases short, with 19 bases between. The CDR3: CSASPMGLSSTEAFF. CDR3 DNA sequence: TGCAGTGCTAGTCCGATGGGACTCTCAAGTACTGAAGCTTTCTTT.

J is TRBJ1-1 and V is TRBV19, with 8 positions matching TRBD1. The length of the CDR3 is 14 residues. Germline CDR1 reads LNHDA; CDR2 reads SQIVND (reference sequence). The V and J ends lost 3 bases and 5 bases, in that order; junction bases with no gene match: 5. CDR3 protein: CASSIETGETEAFF. CDR3 bases: TGTGCCAGTAGTATCGAGACAGGGGAGACTGAAGCTTTCTTT.

This clone was observed once. The J gene is TRBJ1-2, the V gene TRBV7-9, with 8 bases that match TRBD1. The germline V gene has CDR1 SEHNR and CDR2 FQNEAQ (reference sequence). This CDR3 contains 18 residues. V gave up 2 bases and J gave up 0 bases; unmatched junction bases: 11. CDR3: CASSLSWAGGEANYGYTF. CDR3 nucleotide sequence: TGTGCCAGCAGCTTAAGTTGGGCAGGGGGCGAAGCTAACTATGGCTACACCTTC.

A single count supports this clone. The V call is TRBV15, the J call TRBJ1-3; 8 positions match TRBD1. V shed 5 bases and J 0 bases; nucleotides not matched to a gene: 6. Germline V gives CDR1 LNHNV, CDR2 YYDKDF (reference sequence). The CDR3 length is 16 residues. The CDR3 sequence is CATSLDTGGSGNTIYF. The CDR3 region has the DNA TGTGCCACCAGCTTAGATACAGGGGGCTCTGGAAACACCATATATTTT.

The rearrangement links TRBV29-1 to TRBJ1-2; D gene ambiguous. CDR3 length: 11 residues. Germline V lookup: CDR1 SQVTM, CDR2 ANQGSEA. The V end was cut by 6 bases, the J end by 5 bases, with 10 bases between. Written as DNA, the CDR3 is TGCAGCGTCCCGCAACTATATGGCTACACCTTC. Amino acids: CSVPQLYGYTF.

This clone came up a few times. The rearrangement uses TRBV10-3 and TRBJ1-2; TRBD1 matches at 7 bases. This CDR3 is built from 11 residues. The germline V gene encodes CDR1 ENHRY and CDR2 SYGVKD. With 6 bases clipped from V and 6 bases from J, the junction kept 1 base outside the gene matches. The CDR3 sequence: CAISDRDGYTF. The CDR3 DNA reads as TGTGCCATCAGCGACAGGGATGGCTACACCTTC.

The chain links TRBV13 to TRBJ2-7; tentative D call: TRBD2 (6 bases). CDR1 and CDR2 from the germline V gene are PRHDT and FYEKMQ (reference sequence). V lost 5 bases and J 4 bases, leaving 24 bases between the germline ends. CDR3 size: 17 residues. The CDR3 bases are TGTGCCAGCAGCCGGTGGAATGGCGGGACTGGAAAATACGAGCAGTACTTC. Translation: CASSRWNGGTGKYEQYF.

The chain has TRBV6-6 and TRBJ2-5; TRBD2 agrees at 11 bases. Germline V gene data show CDR1 as MNHNY and CDR2 as SVGAGI (reference sequence). This CDR3 has 16 amino acids. V dropped 5 bases and J dropped 5; count of bases not matched to a gene: 10. CDR3 residues: CASSPQLAGAGETQYF. The CDR3 DNA follows: TGTGCCAGCAGTCCCCAACTAGCGGGGGCGGGGGAGACCCAGTACTTC.

This clone showed up just once. The chain has TRBV7-9 and TRBJ1-4; TRBD1 aligns across 8 bases. The CDR3 length is 16 residues. Trimming took 3 bases from V and 6 from J; bases not matched to a gene: 9. Germline CDR1 and CDR2: SEHNR and FQNEAQ (reference sequence). This CDR3 reads CASSFDVSGGDEKLFF. The CDR3 coding sequence is TGTGCCAGCAGCTTCGACGTTTCAGGGGGCGATGAAAAACTGTTTTTT. The complete variable domain, with remaining parts taken from reference TRBV7-9 and TRBJ1-4, reads DTGVSQNPRHKITKRGQNVTFRCDPISEHNRLYWYRQTLGQGPEFLTYFQNEAQLEKSRLLSDRFSAERPKGSFSTLEIQRTEQGDSAMYLCASSFDVSGGDEKLFFGSGTQLSVL.

The rearrangement links TRBV7-2 to TRBJ2-4; TRBD1 might be the D (6 bases). The V gene lost 1 base and the J gene lost 14 bases, with 18 bases spanning the gap. This CDR3 is 14 amino acids long. Germline V gives CDR1 SGHTA, CDR2 FQGNSA. The CDR3 here is CASSLEVNRVREYF. The CDR3 DNA reads as TGTGCCAGCAGCTTAGAGGTGAACAGGGTTCGGGAGTACTTC. Full variable domain (missing parts from reference TRBV7-2 and TRBJ2-4): GAGVSQSPSNKVTEKGKDVELRCDPISGHTALYWYRQSLGQGLEFLIYFQGNSAPDKSGLPSDRFSAERTGGSVSTLTIQRTQQEDSAVYLCASSLEVNRVREYFGAGTRLSVL.

The count of this clone is one. The chain joins TRBV21-1 to TRBJ2-7; the D call TRBD1 from the table was never checked on the DNA. TRBV21-1 is a known pseudogene. This CDR3 is built from 16 residues. The CDR3, as DNA: TGTGCCAGCAGCGATTACAGGGGGATCCCCCTCTACGAGCAGTACTTC. Its translation is CASSDYRGIPLYEQYF.

This chain connects TRBV5-1 to TRBJ1-1, with 10 nucleotides matching TRBD1. V trimming: 0 bases; J trimming: 4 bases; junction bases outside the gene matches: 3. The CDR3 has 15 amino acids. Germline CDR1 and CDR2: SGHRS and YFSETQ. The chain's CDR3 is CASSLVGQGFTEAFF. DNA of the CDR3: TGCGCCAGCAGCTTGGTGGGACAGGGGTTCACTGAAGCTTTCTTT.

V is TRBV7-6 and J is TRBJ1-3; D ambiguous. Germline loops: CDR1 SGHVS, CDR2 FNYEAQ. Between the trimmed V and J ends, which lost 5 bases and 0 bases, there was a span of 5 bases. The CDR3 runs 13 residues. CDR3 sequence (DNA): TGTGCCAGCAGCGACATCTCTGGAAACACCATATATTTT. This translates into CASSDISGNTIYF.

The chain couples TRBV2 to TRBJ2-7, with 9 nucleotides matching TRBD2. The CDR3 extends over 15 amino acids. The germline CDR1 and CDR2 sequences are SNHLY and FYNNEI. The V gene end was trimmed by 5 bases and the J gene end by 1 base; junction bases not matched to a gene: 6. As DNA, the CDR3 is TGTGCCAGCAGTCGCCAGGGACTAGCTTCCTACGAGCAGTACTTC. Amino acids: CASSRQGLASYEQYF.

On this clone itself: The sample carries other DNA sequences with the same CDR3. The J gene is TRBJ2-7, the V gene TRBV18; TRBD1 matches at 8 bases. V was pared by 3 bases and J by 3 bases, with 4 bases of the junction left unmatched. The CDR3 covers 14 residues. CDR1 is KGHSH, CDR2 LQKENI, per germline. The CDR3 is CASSPGTGGYEQYF. Here the CDR3 DNA reads TGTGCCAGCTCACCCGGGACAGGCGGCTACGAGCAGTACTTC.

The V and J genes are TRBV19 and TRBJ2-4; possible D gene TRBD1, 5 bases. This CDR3 comprises 16 residues. Germline CDR1 LNHDA, CDR2 SQIVND (reference sequence). V lost 1 base and J 1 base, leaving 11 bases between the germline ends. The CDR3 here is CASSIGGRVAKNIQYF. The DNA for the CDR3 is TGTGCCAGTAGTATAGGGGGCAGGGTGGCCAAAAACATTCAGTACTTC. The complete variable domain, with remaining parts taken from reference TRBV19 and TRBJ2-4, reads DGGITQSPKYLFRKEGQNVTLSCEQNLNHDAMYWYRQDPGQGLRLIYYSQIVNDFQKGDIAEGYSVSREKKESFPLTVTSAQKNPTAFYLCASSIGGRVAKNIQYFGAGTRLSVL.